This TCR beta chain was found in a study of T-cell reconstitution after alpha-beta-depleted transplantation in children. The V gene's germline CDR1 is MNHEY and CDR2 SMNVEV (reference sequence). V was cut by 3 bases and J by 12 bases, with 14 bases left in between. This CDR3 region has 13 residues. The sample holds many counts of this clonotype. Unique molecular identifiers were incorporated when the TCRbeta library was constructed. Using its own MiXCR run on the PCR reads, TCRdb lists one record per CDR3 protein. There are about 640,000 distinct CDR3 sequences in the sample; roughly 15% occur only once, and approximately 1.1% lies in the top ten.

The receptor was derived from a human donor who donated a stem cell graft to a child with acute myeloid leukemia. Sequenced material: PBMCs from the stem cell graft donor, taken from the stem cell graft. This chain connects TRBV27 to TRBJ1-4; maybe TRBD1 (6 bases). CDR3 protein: CASSFRPRQELFF. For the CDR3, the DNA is TGTGCCAGCAGTTTTCGCCCCCGACAGGAACTGTTTTTT.